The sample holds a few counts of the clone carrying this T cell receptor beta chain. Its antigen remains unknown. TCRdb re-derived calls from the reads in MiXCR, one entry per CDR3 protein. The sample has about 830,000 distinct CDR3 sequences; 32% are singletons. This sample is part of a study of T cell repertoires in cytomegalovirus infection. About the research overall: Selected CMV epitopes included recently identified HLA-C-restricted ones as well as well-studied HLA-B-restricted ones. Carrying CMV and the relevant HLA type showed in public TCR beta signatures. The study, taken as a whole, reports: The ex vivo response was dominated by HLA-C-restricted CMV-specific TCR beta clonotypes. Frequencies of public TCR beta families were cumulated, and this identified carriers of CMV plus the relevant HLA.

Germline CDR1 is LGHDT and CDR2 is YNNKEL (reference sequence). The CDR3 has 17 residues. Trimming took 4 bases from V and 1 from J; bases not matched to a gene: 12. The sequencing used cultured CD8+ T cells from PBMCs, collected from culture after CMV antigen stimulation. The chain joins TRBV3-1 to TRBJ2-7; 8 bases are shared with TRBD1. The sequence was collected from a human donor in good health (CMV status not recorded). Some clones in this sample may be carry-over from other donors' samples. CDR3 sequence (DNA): TGTGCCAGCAGCCCGTGGACAGGGACGGTACGGTCCTACGAGCAGTACTTC. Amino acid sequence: CASSPWTGTVRSYEQYF.